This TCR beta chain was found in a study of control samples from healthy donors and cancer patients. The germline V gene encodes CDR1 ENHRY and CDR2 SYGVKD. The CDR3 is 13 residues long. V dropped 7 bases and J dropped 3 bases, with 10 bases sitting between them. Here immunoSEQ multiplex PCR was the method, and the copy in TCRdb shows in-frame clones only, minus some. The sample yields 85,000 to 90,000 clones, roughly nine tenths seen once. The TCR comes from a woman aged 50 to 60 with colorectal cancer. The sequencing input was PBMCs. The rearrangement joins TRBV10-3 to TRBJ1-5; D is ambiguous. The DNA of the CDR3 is TGTGCCATCATGTCCGGGGTCAATCAGCCCCAGCATTTT. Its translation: CAIMSGVNQPQHF.